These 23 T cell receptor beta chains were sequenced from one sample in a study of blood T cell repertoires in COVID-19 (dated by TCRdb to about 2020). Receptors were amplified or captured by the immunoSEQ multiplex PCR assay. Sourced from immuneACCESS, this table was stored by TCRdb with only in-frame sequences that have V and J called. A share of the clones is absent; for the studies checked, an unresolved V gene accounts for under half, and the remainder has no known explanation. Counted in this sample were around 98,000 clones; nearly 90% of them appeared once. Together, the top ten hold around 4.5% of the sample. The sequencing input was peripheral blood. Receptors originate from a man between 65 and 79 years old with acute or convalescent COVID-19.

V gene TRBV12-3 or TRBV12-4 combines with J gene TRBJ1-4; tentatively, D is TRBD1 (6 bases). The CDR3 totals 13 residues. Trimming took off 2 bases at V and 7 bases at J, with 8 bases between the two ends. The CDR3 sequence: CASSLIQGEKLFF. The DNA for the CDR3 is TGTGCCAGCAGTTTAATACAGGGTGAAAAACTGTTTTTT.

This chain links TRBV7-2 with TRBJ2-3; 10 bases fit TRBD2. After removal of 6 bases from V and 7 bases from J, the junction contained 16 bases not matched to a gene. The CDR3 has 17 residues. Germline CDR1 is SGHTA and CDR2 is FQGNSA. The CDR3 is CASSLKSSGGGTNTQYF. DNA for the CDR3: TGTGCCAGCAGTTTAAAATCTAGCGGGGGAGGGACGAATACGCAGTATTTT.

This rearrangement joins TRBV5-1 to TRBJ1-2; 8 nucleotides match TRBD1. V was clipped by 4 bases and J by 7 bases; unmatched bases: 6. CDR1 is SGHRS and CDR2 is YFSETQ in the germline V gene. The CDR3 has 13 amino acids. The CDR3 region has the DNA TGCGCCAGCAGCGAGGGACAGGTGCGTGGCTACACCTTC. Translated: CASSEGQVRGYTF.

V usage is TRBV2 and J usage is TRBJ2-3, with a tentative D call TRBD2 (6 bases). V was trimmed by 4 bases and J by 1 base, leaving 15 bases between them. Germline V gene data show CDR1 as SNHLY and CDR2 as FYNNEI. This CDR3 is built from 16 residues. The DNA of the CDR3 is TGTGCCAGCAGTGTCCGGCAGGGCGGGGGCACAGATACGCAGTATTTT. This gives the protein CASSVRQGGGTDTQYF.

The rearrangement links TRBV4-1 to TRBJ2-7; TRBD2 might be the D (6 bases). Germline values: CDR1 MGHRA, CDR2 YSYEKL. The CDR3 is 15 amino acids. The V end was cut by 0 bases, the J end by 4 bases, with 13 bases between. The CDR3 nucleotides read TGCGCCAGCAGCCAAGAACGGGGGTCGGGATACGAGCAGTACTTC. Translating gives CASSQERGSGYEQYF.

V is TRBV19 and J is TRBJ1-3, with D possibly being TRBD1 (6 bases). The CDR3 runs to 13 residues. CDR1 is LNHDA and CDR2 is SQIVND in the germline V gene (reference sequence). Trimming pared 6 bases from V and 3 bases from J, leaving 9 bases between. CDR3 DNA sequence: TGTGCCAGTAGATGGGGGCGTGGAAACACCATATATTTT. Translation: CASRWGRGNTIYF.

The CDR3 region is CASRLAGGNTQYF. The CDR3 DNA reads as TGTGCCAGCAGACTAGCGGGGGGGAATACGCAGTATTTT. This chain connects TRBV6-5 to TRBJ2-3; TRBD2 agrees at 13 bases. V dropped 6 bases and J dropped 7; count of bases not matched to a gene: 1. This CDR3 contains 13 residues. Per germline, CDR1 MNHEY and CDR2 SVGAGI.

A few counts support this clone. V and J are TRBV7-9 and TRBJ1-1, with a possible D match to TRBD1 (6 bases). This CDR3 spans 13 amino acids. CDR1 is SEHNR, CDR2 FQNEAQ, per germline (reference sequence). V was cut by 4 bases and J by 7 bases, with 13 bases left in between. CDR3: CASSSNTDSEAFF. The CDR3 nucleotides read TGTGCCAGCAGCTCAAATACGGACAGTGAAGCTTTCTTT.

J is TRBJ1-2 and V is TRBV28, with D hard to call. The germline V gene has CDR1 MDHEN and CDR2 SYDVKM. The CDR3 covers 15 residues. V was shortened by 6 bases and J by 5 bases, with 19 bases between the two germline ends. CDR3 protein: CASSSRDTMGYGYTF. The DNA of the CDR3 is TGTGCCAGCAGCTCTCGGGATACGATGGGATATGGCTACACCTTC.

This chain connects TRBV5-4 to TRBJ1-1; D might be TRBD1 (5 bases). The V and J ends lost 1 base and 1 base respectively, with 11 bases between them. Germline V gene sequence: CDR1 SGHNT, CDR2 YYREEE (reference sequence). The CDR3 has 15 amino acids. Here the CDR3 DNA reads TGTGCCAGCAGCTTGCCGGGGGACGCGAACACTGAAGCTTTCTTT. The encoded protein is CASSLPGDANTEAFF.

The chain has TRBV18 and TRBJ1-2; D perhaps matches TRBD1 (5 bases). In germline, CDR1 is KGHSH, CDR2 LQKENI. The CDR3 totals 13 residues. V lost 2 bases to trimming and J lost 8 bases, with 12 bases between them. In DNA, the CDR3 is TGTGCCAGCTCACCAGGAGGGGTCCGGGGCTACACCTTC. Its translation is CASSPGGVRGYTF.

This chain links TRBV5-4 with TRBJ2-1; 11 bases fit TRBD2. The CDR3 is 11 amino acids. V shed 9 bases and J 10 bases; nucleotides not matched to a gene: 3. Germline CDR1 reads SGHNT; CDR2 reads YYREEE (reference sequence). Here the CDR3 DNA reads TGTGCCACCGTAGCGGGGGGGGAGCAGTTCTTC. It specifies CATVAGGEQFF. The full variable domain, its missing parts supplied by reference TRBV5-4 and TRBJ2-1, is ETGVTQSPTHLIKTRGQQVTLRCSSQSGHNTVSWYQQALGQGPQFIFQYYREEENGRGNFPPRFSGLQFPNYSSELNVNALELDDSALYLCATVAGGEQFFGPGTRLTVL.

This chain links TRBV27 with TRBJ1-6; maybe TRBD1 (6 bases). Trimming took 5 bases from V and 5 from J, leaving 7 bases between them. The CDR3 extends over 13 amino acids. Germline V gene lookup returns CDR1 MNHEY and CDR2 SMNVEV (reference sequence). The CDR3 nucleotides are TGTGCCAGCAGTCGGACAGATAATTCACCCCTCCACTTT. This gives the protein CASSRTDNSPLHF.

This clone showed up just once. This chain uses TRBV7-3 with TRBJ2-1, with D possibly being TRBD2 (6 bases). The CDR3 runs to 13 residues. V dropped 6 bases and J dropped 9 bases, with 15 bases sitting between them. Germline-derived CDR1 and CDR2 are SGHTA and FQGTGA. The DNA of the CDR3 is TGTGCCAGCAGTCAAACCCCTAGCGTTGAGCAGTTCTTC. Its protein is CASSQTPSVEQFF.

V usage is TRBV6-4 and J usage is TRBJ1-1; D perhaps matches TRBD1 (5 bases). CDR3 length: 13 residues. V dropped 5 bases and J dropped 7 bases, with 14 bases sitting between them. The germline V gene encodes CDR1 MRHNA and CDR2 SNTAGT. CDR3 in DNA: TGTGCCAGCAGTTCAGACAGTGGCTTTGAAGCTTTCTTT. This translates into CASSSDSGFEAFF.

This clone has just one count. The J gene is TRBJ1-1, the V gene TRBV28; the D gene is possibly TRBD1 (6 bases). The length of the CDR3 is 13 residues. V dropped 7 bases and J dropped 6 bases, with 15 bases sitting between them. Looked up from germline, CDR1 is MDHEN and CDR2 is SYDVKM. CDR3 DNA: TGTGCCAGCAACATAGGGGGGGCTGCTGAAGCTTTCTTT. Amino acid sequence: CASNIGGAAEAFF.

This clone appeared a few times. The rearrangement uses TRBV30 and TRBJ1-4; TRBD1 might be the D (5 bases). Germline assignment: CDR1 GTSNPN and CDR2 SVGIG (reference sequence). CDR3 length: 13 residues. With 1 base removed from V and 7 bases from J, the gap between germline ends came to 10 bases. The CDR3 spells CAWSGRGVEKLFF. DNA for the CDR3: TGTGCCTGGAGTGGTAGGGGTGTTGAAAAACTGTTTTTT.

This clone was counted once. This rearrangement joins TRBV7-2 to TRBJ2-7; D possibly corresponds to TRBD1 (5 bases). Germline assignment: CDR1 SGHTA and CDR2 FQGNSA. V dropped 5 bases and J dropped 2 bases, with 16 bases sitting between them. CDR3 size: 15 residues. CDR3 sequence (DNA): TGTGCCAGCAGCCTAGGGGCAGGGAATCCCTACGAGCAGTACTTC. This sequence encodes CASSLGAGNPYEQYF.

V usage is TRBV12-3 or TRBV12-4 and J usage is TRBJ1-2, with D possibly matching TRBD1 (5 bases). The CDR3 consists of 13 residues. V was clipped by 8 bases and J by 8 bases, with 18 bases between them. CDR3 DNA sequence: TGTGCCAGCTCGCCGGTGCGGGGCCAGGGCTACACCTTC. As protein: CASSPVRGQGYTF.

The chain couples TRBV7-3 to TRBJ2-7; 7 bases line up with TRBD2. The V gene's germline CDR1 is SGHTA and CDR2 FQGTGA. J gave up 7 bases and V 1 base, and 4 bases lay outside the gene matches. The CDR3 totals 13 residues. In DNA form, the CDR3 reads TGTGCCAGCAGCTTAAGTTCAGCGGGGGAGCAGTACTTC. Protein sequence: CASSLSSAGEQYF.

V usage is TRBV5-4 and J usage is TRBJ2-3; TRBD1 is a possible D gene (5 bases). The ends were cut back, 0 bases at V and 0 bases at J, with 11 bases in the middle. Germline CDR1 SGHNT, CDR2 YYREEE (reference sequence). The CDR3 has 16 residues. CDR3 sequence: CASSLAVGASTDTQYF. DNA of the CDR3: TGTGCCAGCAGCTTGGCCGTAGGGGCTAGCACAGATACGCAGTATTTT.

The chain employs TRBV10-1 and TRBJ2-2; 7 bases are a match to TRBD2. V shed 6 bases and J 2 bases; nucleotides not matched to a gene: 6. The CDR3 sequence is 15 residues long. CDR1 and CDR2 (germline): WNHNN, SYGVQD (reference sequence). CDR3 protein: CASSDGGFNTGELFF. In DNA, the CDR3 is TGCGCCAGCAGCGACGGGGGGTTCAACACCGGGGAGCTGTTTTTT.

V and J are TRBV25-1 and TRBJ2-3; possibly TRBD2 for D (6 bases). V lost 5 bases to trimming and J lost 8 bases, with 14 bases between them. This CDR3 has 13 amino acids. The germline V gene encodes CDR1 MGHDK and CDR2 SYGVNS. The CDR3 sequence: CASSRGEPGTQYF. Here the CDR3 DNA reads TGTGCCAGCAGTCGCGGGGAACCGGGTACGCAGTATTTT.